The sequence of this TCR beta chain was determined in a study of blood T cell repertoires in COVID-19. Study context: COVID-19 samples from acute and convalescent phases originated in the United States, Italy and Spain. PBMCs, B-cell-depleted T cells, or T cells provided the cDNA or gDNA that made up the material.

Methods used by the authors: Nucleated cell number was recorded as an estimate derived from reference gene primer amplification. Profiled with immunoSEQ multiplex PCR; TCRdb holds only in-frame clones, not every one. The V and J calls and clone size were taken over from that table, and D and trimming were inferred from the DNA. The data show 140,000 or so clones, approximately 86% seen once. Trimming cost V 4 bases and J 0 bases; bases outside gene matches: 13. Germline lookup yields CDR1 GTSNPN and CDR2 SVGIG (reference sequence). The CDR3 is 19 amino acids. This clone was recorded only once. This clonotype was sampled from a man between 65 and 79 years old with acute or convalescent COVID-19. Material for sequencing was peripheral blood. The chain uses TRBV30 and TRBJ2-6; 9 bases match TRBD1. In nucleotides, the CDR3 is TGTGCCTGGAAACCCGGGACAGGGACTTTTAGCTCTGGGGCCAACGTCCTGACTTTC. Translating gives CAWKPGTGTFSSGANVLTF.